This T cell receptor (beta chain) was profiled in a study of blood T cell repertoires in COVID-19. Study overall: There were acute and convalescent COVID-19 samples, and they came from the United States, Italy and Spain. In each case, the material was cDNA or gDNA derived from T cells, B-cell-depleted T cells, or PBMCs.

Original handling: Estimated nucleated cell counts came from reference gene primer amplification. Generated by immunoSEQ multiplex PCR, the TCRdb table keeps only in-frame clones and is missing some. The V and J calls and clone size were taken over from that table, and D and trimming were inferred from the DNA. The sample shows about 100,000 clones, about 88% of them seen only once. The TCR sequence derives from an elderly man with active or convalescent COVID-19. Input material: peripheral blood.

CDR3 coding DNA: TGTGCCAGCAGCTTTGGGAGCCCCTCTGGAAACACCATATATTTT. Amino acids: CASSFGSPSGNTIYF. The chain uses TRBV7-3 and TRBJ1-3; D ambiguous. Germline CDR1 and CDR2: SGHTA and FQGTGA. The CDR3 totals 15 residues. The V end was cut by 3 bases, the J end by 0 bases, with 9 bases between.